Listed here are 12 T cell receptor beta chains from one sample, sequenced in a study of T cells after yellow fever vaccination. A single record per CDR3 protein comes from TCRdb applying MiXCR to the 5' RACE reads. Here the sample spans 250,000 to 400,000 distinct CDR3 sequences, 3.5% to 4.5% being singletons. This specimen was PBMCs, taken 15 days after the yellow fever booster vaccination. The receptors were gathered from a man aged 18 to 29 who received the YFV17D yellow fever vaccine.

This clonotype was detected many times. This sequence joins TRBV7-2 and TRBJ2-1; TRBD1 might be the D (6 bases). Trimming took off 2 bases at V and 4 bases at J, with 12 bases between the two ends. Germline CDR1 is SGHTA and CDR2 is FQGNSA. The CDR3 is made up of 15 amino acids. Written as DNA, the CDR3 is TGTGCCAGCAGCTTATCATTTACAGGGTACAATGAGCAGTTCTTC. Residues: CASSLSFTGYNEQFF.

J is TRBJ2-1 and V is TRBV4-1, with 8 bases aligning to TRBD1. V lost 2 bases and J lost 0; bases outside the gene matches: 6. The CDR3 has 17 amino acids. The germline V gene has CDR1 MGHRA and CDR2 YSYEKL. The CDR3 protein is CASSQRLTGGSYNEQFF. Here the CDR3 DNA reads TGCGCCAGCAGCCAACGCCTAACAGGGGGCTCCTACAATGAGCAGTTCTTC.

The chain recombines TRBV20-1 with TRBJ2-7; D ambiguous. Per the germline V gene, CDR1 is DFQATT and CDR2 is SNEGSKA (reference sequence). The ends were cut back, 0 bases at V and 6 bases at J, with 9 bases in the middle. The length of the CDR3 is 12 residues. The CDR3 region is CSARDGTPEQYF. In nucleotides, the CDR3 is TGCAGTGCTAGAGACGGCACCCCCGAGCAGTACTTC.

This chain links TRBV19 with TRBJ1-5; unclear D gene. The CDR3 runs 14 residues. Germline loops: CDR1 LNHDA, CDR2 SQIVND (reference sequence). Trimming cost V 3 bases and J 4 bases, with 10 bases left between them. CDR3 DNA: TGTGCCAGTAGTATTGGCCCGCGGAATCAGCCCCAGCATTTT. This sequence encodes CASSIGPRNQPQHF.

The gene calls are TRBV30 and TRBJ2-3, with D possibly being TRBD2 (5 bases). The V and J ends lost 0 bases and 6 bases respectively, with 16 bases between them. This CDR3 region has 15 residues. Germline V gene sequence: CDR1 GTSNPN, CDR2 SVGIG (reference sequence). The CDR3 protein is CAWSVSTSRLDTQYF. The CDR3 nucleotides are TGTGCCTGGAGTGTATCTACTAGTCGCTTGGATACGCAGTATTTT.

The table lists this clonotype with many counts. This chain uses TRBV6-1 with TRBJ1-1; perhaps TRBD1 as D (6 bases). CDR3 size: 14 residues. Germline CDR1 MNHNS, CDR2 SASEGT. V was clipped by 3 bases and J by 5 bases, with 13 bases between them. The CDR3 is CASSDQQGKTEAFF. Here the CDR3 DNA reads TGTGCCAGCAGTGACCAACAGGGTAAGACTGAAGCTTTCTTT.

There are a few counts of this clonotype. The genes are TRBV12-3 or TRBV12-4 and TRBJ2-5; 10 bases line up with TRBD2. V was clipped by 1 base and J by 4 bases; unmatched bases: 3. The CDR3 length is 15 residues. CDR3 sequence reads: CASSLDPSGGETQYF. CDR3 coding DNA: TGTGCCAGCAGTTTAGATCCTAGCGGGGGAGAGACCCAGTACTTC.

The V call is TRBV7-2, the J call TRBJ1-3; the match to TRBD1 covers 10 bases. The V and J ends lost 1 base and 6 bases, in that order; junction bases with no gene match: 6. This CDR3 region has 16 residues. Germline CDR1 reads SGHTA; CDR2 reads FQGNSA. CDR3 DNA: TGTGCCAGCAGCTTAGAGGACAGGGGGAGAGAAAACACCATATATTTT. Translated: CASSLEDRGRENTIYF.

This clonotype was recorded at least ten times. The rearrangement uses TRBV6-6 and TRBJ1-3; D gene ambiguous. V dropped 7 bases and J dropped 8 bases, with 9 bases sitting between them. The CDR3 runs to 11 residues. Per the germline V gene, CDR1 is MNHNY and CDR2 is SVGAGI (reference sequence). CDR3 in DNA: TGTGCCAGCACCCCCGGAGACACCATATATTTT. The encoded protein is CASTPGDTIYF.

The rearrangement uses TRBV6-5 and TRBJ2-7, with 8 bases fitting TRBD2. There are 16 residues in the CDR3. The V segment lost 0 bases and the J segment 0 bases; nucleotides outside the gene matches: 4. Germline lookup yields CDR1 MNHEY and CDR2 SVGAGI. The CDR3 here is CASSYSRGGSSYEQYF. In DNA, the CDR3 is TGTGCCAGCAGTTACTCCCGGGGGGGCAGCTCCTACGAGCAGTACTTC.

This clonotype was seen repeatedly, ten times or more. The chain joins TRBV9 to TRBJ2-5; D may correspond to TRBD1 or TRBD2 (5 bases each). The CDR3 is 16 amino acids. Germline V CDR1 and CDR2: SGDLS, YYNGEE. Trimming removed 4 bases at V and 2 bases at J, with 18 bases between. CDR3 region: CASSPRGYTSQETQYF. The CDR3 region has the DNA TGTGCCAGCAGCCCCCGGGGCTACACCAGTCAAGAGACCCAGTACTTC.

This clonotype was counted a few times. V is TRBV15 and J is TRBJ1-2; 9 bases align to TRBD1. The CDR3 is 14 amino acids. Germline values: CDR1 LNHNV, CDR2 YYDKDF (reference sequence). V shed 3 bases, J shed 4 bases, and the junction held 3 bases outside the gene matches. CDR3 region: CATSRSTGGYGYTF. CDR3 DNA sequence: TGTGCCACCAGCAGGTCGACAGGGGGCTATGGCTACACCTTC.